There are a few counts of the clone carrying this T cell receptor (beta chain). Its antigen remains unidentified. The limits of the CDR3 on the DNA are not certain, so only TCRdb's listed CDR3 is given. CDR1 is SQVTM and CDR2 is ANQGSEA in the germline V gene. Both ends counted, the CDR3 spans 10 residues. As every portion of the isolated RNA was reverse transcribed, the sequencing read expressed TCRB transcripts. The table came from immunoSEQ multiplex PCR; TCRdb's copy has only in-frame clones and leaves some out. The sample lists fewer than 300,000 clones, about a fifth occurring once. This entry comes from a study of beta chain features in type 1 diabetes. Whole-study results and caveats: Insertions at VDJ junctions were less frequent in type 1 diabetes patients. These patients also deleted more nucleotides at the same junctions. HLA effects on TCRB rearrangement stayed unresolved here. All four CD4+ subsets from Type 1 diabetes patients carried moderately but significantly shorter TCRB CDR3s. Within the patient group, naive, central memory and Treg TCRB repertoires appeared more similar to each other than within healthy donors.

The TCR was taken from a woman aged 40 to 50 with type 1 diabetes. Material: naive CD4+ T cells from blood. V and J are TRBV29-1 and TRBJ1-1; TRBD1, the D gene given by the table, was not confirmed from the DNA. The CDR3 reads CSVAIGTRFF.